Shown below are 14 T cell receptor beta chains from a single sample sequenced in a study. One entry per CDR3 protein results from TCRdb running MiXCR on the 5' RACE reads. The sample has roughly 45,000 distinct CDR3 sequences, about a fifth seen once. The sorted Tregs were CD4+CD25+CD127-/low cells. Specimen: Tregs sorted from a lymph node. The source is a female donor with breast cancer.

As concerns this clonotype: An end of the junction does not agree with germline; a read error may underlie this. The chain is built from TRBV7-9 and TRBJ1-2, with 8 bases aligning to TRBD1. Per germline, CDR1 SEHNR and CDR2 FQNEAQ (reference sequence). The CDR3 has 15 amino acids. CDR3 amino acids: CAGSSRQGPNYGYTF. Written as DNA, the CDR3 is TGTGCCGGCAGCTCAAGACAGGGGCCCAACTATGGCTACACCTTC.

This clonotype was seen a handful of times. The J gene is TRBJ2-5, the V gene TRBV5-1; D could derive from TRBD1 or TRBD2 (6 bases each). Germline V lookup: CDR1 SGHRS, CDR2 YFSETQ. This CDR3 comprises 13 residues. Between the trimmed V and J ends, which lost 7 bases and 2 bases, there was a span of 12 bases. The CDR3 region is CASQRGEQETQYF. The CDR3 nucleotides are TGCGCCAGCCAAAGGGGGGAGCAAGAGACCCAGTACTTC.

About this clonotype itself: This clone may be a read error of a much larger clone one base away. This rearrangement joins TRBV4-2 to TRBJ2-1, with TRBD1 matching 7 bases. The germline V gene encodes CDR1 LGHNA and CDR2 YNFKEQ. There are 15 residues in the CDR3. The CDR3 sequence is CANSQPGTDYNEQFF. The DNA for the CDR3 is TGTGCCAACAGCCAACCCGGGACAGACTACAATGAGCAGTTCTTC.

This clonotype was detected only a few times. This chain uses TRBV29-1 with TRBJ2-1; D remains unclear. Trimming stripped 4 bases from V and 0 bases from J, with 7 bases between. CDR1 is SQVTM, CDR2 ANQGSEA, per germline. The CDR3 is made up of 13 amino acids. Here the CDR3 reads CSVVESSYNEQFF. In DNA, the CDR3 is TGCAGCGTTGTGGAGAGCTCCTACAATGAGCAGTTCTTC.

This clonotype was found many times. The rearrangement joins TRBV7-8 to TRBJ1-3, with 8 bases lining up with TRBD1. V dropped 5 bases and J dropped 4; count of bases not matched to a gene: 7. The germline V gene has CDR1 SGHVS and CDR2 FQNEAQ. CDR3 length equals 15 residues. Here the CDR3 DNA reads TGTGCCAGCAGCGCCGGGACAGGTCGAGGAAACACCATATATTTT. Translating gives CASSAGTGRGNTIYF.

This clonotype was recorded many times. CDR3 amino acids: CASSASRLAGEETQYF. For the CDR3, the DNA is TGTGCCAGCAGCGCCAGCCGACTAGCGGGAGAAGAGACCCAGTACTTC. V usage is TRBV9 and J usage is TRBJ2-5; 12 nucleotides match TRBD2. From germline, CDR1 is SGDLS and CDR2 YYNGEE. This CDR3 has 16 residues. Losses at the gene ends were 3 bases for V and 3 bases for J; bases not matched to a gene: 6.

This clonotype was counted ten times or more. V usage is TRBV5-1 and J usage is TRBJ1-2; TRBD1 might be the D (5 bases). The germline V gene encodes CDR1 SGHRS and CDR2 YFSETQ. The CDR3 has 14 residues. V was trimmed by 9 bases and J by 4 bases, leaving 19 bases between them. The CDR3 reads CATSAEGSGYGYTF. The CDR3, as DNA: TGCGCCACCAGTGCCGAGGGGAGCGGCTATGGCTACACCTTC.

The sample holds a few counts of this clonotype. The chain joins TRBV11-2 to TRBJ2-7; TRBD2 matches 8 bases. The trim removed 2 bases at V and 6 bases at J, leaving 18 bases unmatched. Germline V gene lookup returns CDR1 SGHAT and CDR2 FQNNGV. The CDR3 loop spans 18 amino acids. CDR3 loop: CASSLSWATKREFFEQYF. The CDR3 DNA reads TGTGCCAGCAGCTTATCGTGGGCGACTAAGCGGGAGTTTTTCGAGCAGTACTTC.

This clonotype was seen repeatedly, ten times or more. The chain links TRBV4-1 to TRBJ1-5, with 9 bases that match TRBD1. The CDR3 is made up of 19 amino acids. The germline V gene encodes CDR1 MGHRA and CDR2 YSYEKL. With V trimmed by 5 bases and J by 2 bases, 16 bases remained unmatched. This chain's CDR3 is CASSSRFTTGGAGNQPQHF. The CDR3 DNA reads TGCGCCAGCAGCTCCCGATTCACAACAGGGGGCGCGGGCAATCAGCCCCAGCATTTT.

Ten or more counts support this clonotype. The genes are TRBV4-2 and TRBJ2-1, with D perhaps TRBD2 (5 bases). CDR1 and CDR2 (germline): LGHNA, YNFKEQ. The CDR3 contains 15 residues. V dropped 0 bases and J dropped 0 bases, with 6 bases sitting between them. The CDR3 DNA follows: TGTGCCAGCAGCCAAGACGCGGGCTCCTACAATGAGCAGTTCTTC. It translates to CASSQDAGSYNEQFF.

This clonotype was observed at least ten times. The rearrangement uses TRBV11-2 and TRBJ2-1, with 11 bases that match TRBD2. V dropped 5 bases and J dropped 7; count of bases not matched to a gene: 7. This CDR3 comprises 15 residues. The germline V gene has CDR1 SGHAT and CDR2 FQNNGV. The CDR3 nucleotides read TGTGCCAGCAGCGTACTAGCGGGAGATGTTAATGAGCAGTTCTTC. This codes for CASSVLAGDVNEQFF.

This rearrangement joins TRBV30 to TRBJ1-5; 7 bases map to TRBD1. CDR3 length equals 13 residues. V gave up 2 bases and J gave up 4 bases; unmatched junction bases: 2. CDR1 and CDR2 from the germline V gene are GTSNPN and SVGIG (reference sequence). The CDR3 DNA is TGTGCCTGGAGTTCAGGGGGGAATCAGCCCCAGCATTTT. Its translation is CAWSSGGNQPQHF. The full variable domain, completed using reference TRBV30 and TRBJ1-5, is SQTIHQWPATLVQPVGSPLSLECTVEGTSNPNLYWYRQAAGRGLQLLFYSVGIGQISSEVPQNLSASRPQDRQFILSSKKLLLSDSGFYLCAWSSGGNQPQHFGDGTRLSIL.

Only a few counts were recorded for this clonotype. The V and J genes are TRBV5-1 and TRBJ2-7; no clear D gene. CDR3 length: 15 amino acids. The V end lost 0 bases, the J end lost 5 bases, and 15 bases lay between the germline ends. Germline assignment: CDR1 SGHRS and CDR2 YFSETQ. As DNA, the CDR3 is TGCGCCAGCAGCTTGGCAGGCTTGGGGTTAGACGAGCAGTACTTC. Protein: CASSLAGLGLDEQYF.

Regarding this clonotype: A much larger clone differs from this one at a single base, so this may be a read error. The rearrangement joins TRBV6-5 to TRBJ2-2; D uncertain. The germline CDR1 and CDR2 sequences are MNHEY and SVGAGI. Trimming removed 8 bases at V and 4 bases at J, with 11 bases between. This CDR3 comprises 13 residues. The CDR3 spells CASGELVTGELFF. In DNA form, the CDR3 reads TGTGCCAGCGGTGAATTAGTCACCGGGGAGCTGTTTTTT.